This is a list of T cell receptor beta chains from one sample in a study of T cell repertoires in cytomegalovirus infection. TCRdb re-called the reads through MiXCR, storing one row per CDR3 protein. There are 250,000 to 300,000 distinct CDR3 sequences in the sample; around 25% occur only once, and approximately 14% lies in the top ten. The sample taken for sequencing was PBMCs. Receptor source: a human donor in good health (CMV status not recorded). Some clones in this sample may be carry-over from other donors' samples. The CDR3 runs from the conserved cysteine through the conserved F or W. The order of the fields is V gene, CDR3 length, CDR3 protein.

v_gene: TRBV29-1; len: 12; CDR3aa: CSVGQGSYEQYF
v_gene: TRBV7-9; len: 15; CDR3aa: CASSLSRGKDNEQFF
v_gene: TRBV12-3/TRBV12-4; len: 15; CDR3aa: CASSRDRVGGNTIYF
v_gene: TRBV6-5; len: 14; CDR3aa: CASSTGYGHYEQYF
v_gene: TRBV7-9; len: 18; CDR3aa: CASRYTQDRASSGNTIYF
v_gene: TRBV5-4; len: 14; CDR3aa: CASSLDGGHNEQFF
v_gene: TRBV7-6; len: 19; CDR3aa: CASSVPESGTGGHPYEAFF
v_gene: TRBV20-1; len: 14; CDR3aa: CSARRAPSGGELFF
v_gene: TRBV5-1; len: 15; CDR3aa: CASRGGTGSSTEAFF
v_gene: TRBV7-8; len: 15; CDR3aa: CASSLRAGVDYGYTF
v_gene: TRBV29-1; len: 13; CDR3aa: CSGERGTGTEAFF
v_gene: TRBV7-2; len: 12; CDR3aa: CASSFYNQPQHF
v_gene: TRBV12-3/TRBV12-4; len: 11; CDR3aa: CASSQKNIQYF
v_gene: TRBV20-1; len: 15; CDR3aa: CSARDPGGSQETQYF
v_gene: TRBV7-2; len: 15; CDR3aa: CASRIGTFSPDEQFF
v_gene: TRBV24-1; len: 11; CDR3aa: CATGNWNEQFF
v_gene: TRBV28; len: 14; CDR3aa: CASSPAGGDHGYTF